This is a list of T cell receptor beta chains from one sample in a study of CD4 T cells in relation to SARS-CoV-2 and coronaviruses. Assay used: immunoSEQ multiplex PCR; TCRdb lists only in-frame clones, some missing. This sample has around 35,000 clones; approximately 83% occur once, and the top ten carry roughly 3.2%. The sequenced sample was memory CD4+ T cells from PBMCs. These receptors all come from an adult with COVID-19. Both conserved end residues are part of each CDR3. A D gene is named only where the DNA matches it firmly. Clone size is shown for a subset of rows, as once, few, many or a class of expanded clone.

d_gene	v_gene	j_gene	abundance	CDR3aa	CDR3nt
-	TRBV28	TRBJ2-6	-	CASSSPFGSGGANVLTF	TGTGCCAGCAGTAGCCCTTTCGGTTCGGGAGGGGCCAACGTCCTGACTTTC
TRBD2	TRBV14	TRBJ2-5	-	CASSQSGRSLETQYF	TGTGCCAGCAGCCAAAGCGGGAGGAGTTTAGAGACCCAGTACTTC
TRBD1	TRBV6-5	TRBJ1-3	few	CASSRGGPGNTIYF	TGTGCCAGCAGCAGGGGGGGCCCAGGAAACACCATATATTTT
-	TRBV25-1	TRBJ1-2	medium-sized	CASSAAGPLDYGYTF	TGTGCCAGCAGTGCCGCTGGACCCCTCGACTATGGCTACACCTTC
-	TRBV29-1	TRBJ2-5	-	CSVEFSRTQYF	TGCAGCGTTGAATTCTCGAGGACCCAGTACTTC
TRBD1	TRBV5-6	TRBJ1-2	-	CASSPDRGYYGYTF	TGTGCCAGCAGCCCGGACAGGGGCTACTATGGCTACACCTTC
-	TRBV30	TRBJ2-3	-	CAWSSGMADTQYF	TGTGCCTGGAGCTCGGGTATGGCAGATACGCAGTATTTT
-	TRBV5-1	TRBJ2-5	-	CASSSSDLKTQYF	TGCGCCAGCAGCTCCTCGGACCTAAAGACCCAGTACTTC
-	TRBV18	TRBJ2-7	-	CASSPLAGSSYEQYF	TGTGCCAGCTCACCCCTGGCCGGGAGCTCCTACGAGCAGTACTTC
-	TRBV19	TRBJ2-2	-	CASRIPNTGELFF	TGTGCCAGTAGAATCCCGAACACCGGGGAGCTGTTTTTT
-	TRBV6-1	TRBJ2-7	-	CASSEMGEQYF	TGTGCCAGCAGTGAAATGGGCGAGCAGTACTTC
-	TRBV28	TRBJ2-1	-	CASSLWGEQFF	TGTGCCAGCAGTTTATGGGGGGAGCAGTTCTTC
TRBD2	TRBV7-9	TRBJ2-1	-	CASSLELAGLNEQFF	TGTGCCAGCAGCTTAGAACTAGCGGGTCTCAATGAGCAGTTCTTC
-	TRBV7-6	TRBJ2-5	-	CASSLVSAPQETQYF	TGTGCCAGCAGCTTAGTATCGGCTCCTCAAGAGACCCAGTACTTC
TRBD1	TRBV5-1	TRBJ2-2	-	CASSPGTAYTGELFF	TGCGCCAGCAGTCCCGGGACAGCATACACCGGGGAGCTGTTTTTT
-	TRBV7-2	TRBJ2-7	-	CASSSSGLSSYEQYF	TGTGCCAGCAGCTCAAGCGGGTTGAGCTCCTACGAGCAGTACTTC
TRBD1	TRBV28	TRBJ1-6	-	CASSPGTGGRYSSYNSPLHF	TGTGCCAGCAGTCCAGGGACAGGGGGCCGTTACAGCTCCTATAATTCACCCCTCCACTTT
-	TRBV24-1	TRBJ2-1	-	CATSDSSRQSSYNEQFF	TGTGCCACCAGTGATTCATCCCGGCAGAGCTCCTACAATGAGCAGTTCTTC
-	TRBV19	TRBJ2-3	-	CASSITGNRDLHTDTQYF	TGTGCCAGTAGTATAACCGGGAACAGGGACCTACACACAGATACGCAGTATTTT
TRBD2	TRBV29-1	TRBJ2-5	few	CSVLAGLETQYF	TGCAGCGTTTTAGCGGGATTAGAGACCCAGTACTTC
TRBD1	TRBV23-1	TRBJ1-6	-	CASSQSDPGQGLYGGRGSPLHF	TGCGCCAGCAGTCAATCCGACCCCGGACAGGGGCTATACGGGGGGCGCGGTTCACCCCTCCACTTT
TRBD1	TRBV6-6	TRBJ1-2	-	CASRVDRGLYGYTF	TGTGCCAGCCGGGTTGACAGGGGGCTTTATGGCTACACCTTC
TRBD2	TRBV24-1	TRBJ2-2	-	CATSDSGLARANTGELFF	TGTGCCACCAGTGATTCGGGACTAGCGCGAGCGAACACCGGGGAGCTGTTTTTT
-	TRBV11-1	TRBJ2-1	-	CASSPLPGEQFF	TGTGCCAGCAGCCCCTTACCCGGTGAGCAGTTCTTC
-	TRBV19	TRBJ2-3	-	CASSIGGDADTQYF	TGTGCCAGTAGTATCGGGGGAGACGCAGATACGCAGTATTTT
-	TRBV12-3/TRBV12-4	TRBJ2-1	-	CASSFRGNNEQFF	TGTGCCAGCAGTTTTAGAGGGAACAATGAGCAGTTCTTC
-	TRBV30	TRBJ2-2	-	CAWMRTANTGELFF	TGTGCCTGGATGCGGACAGCAAACACCGGGGAGCTGTTTTTT
-	TRBV19	TRBJ2-5	once	CASSAQGLETQYF	TGTGCCAGTAGTGCCCAGGGTTTAGAGACCCAGTACTTC
-	TRBV30	TRBJ2-7	-	CAWSGIALTPEQYF	TGTGCCTGGAGTGGTATAGCTCTAACCCCCGAGCAGTACTTC
-	TRBV21-1	TRBJ2-1	few	CAISSHNEQFF	TGTGCCATCAGCTCCCACAATGAGCAGTTCTTC
TRBD1	TRBV2	TRBJ1-2	-	CASARTGVHGYTF	TGTGCCAGCGCCCGGACAGGGGTGCATGGCTACACCTTC
TRBD2	TRBV5-1	TRBJ2-1	-	CASSFNLAGGLEQFF	TGCGCCAGCAGCTTTAATCTAGCGGGAGGGCTTGAGCAGTTCTTC
TRBD2	TRBV18	TRBJ2-3	-	CASSPPGLAGRGTDTQYF	TGTGCCAGCTCACCTCCGGGACTAGCGGGAAGAGGCACAGATACGCAGTATTTT
TRBD2	TRBV27	TRBJ2-7	medium-sized	CASKGLAGPYEQYF	TGTGCCAGCAAAGGACTAGCGGGCCCCTACGAGCAGTACTTC
-	TRBV18	TRBJ2-5	-	CASSPISPEETQYF	TGTGCCAGCTCACCAATCAGCCCGGAAGAGACCCAGTACTTC
-	TRBV6-2/TRBV6-3	TRBJ2-7	-	CASSYSQTTIYEQYF	TGTGCCAGCAGTTACTCGCAGACTACCATCTACGAGCAGTACTTC
-	TRBV5-5	TRBJ2-7	few	CASSLGLGEREQYF	TGTGCCAGCAGCTTGGGGCTAGGGGAGCGGGAGCAGTACTTC
TRBD2	TRBV5-1	TRBJ2-1	-	CASSLTSGSSYNEQFF	TGCGCCAGCAGCTTGACTAGCGGGAGCTCCTACAATGAGCAGTTCTTC
TRBD1	TRBV5-1	TRBJ1-2	few	CASSQTGGNYGYTF	TGCGCCAGCAGCCAGACAGGGGGCAACTATGGCTACACCTTC
TRBD2	TRBV6-4	TRBJ2-7	-	CASSDGEREPSYEQYF	TGTGCCAGCAGTGACGGCGAGCGGGAGCCCTCCTACGAGCAGTACTTC
TRBD2	TRBV4-1	TRBJ2-7	once	CASSQDKGLAYEQYF	TGCGCCAGCAGCCAAGATAAGGGACTAGCCTACGAGCAGTACTTC
TRBD2	TRBV24-1	TRBJ2-5	-	CATSDSAGGETQYF	TGTGCCACCAGTGATTCGGCGGGAGGAGAGACCCAGTACTTC
TRBD2	TRBV5-1	TRBJ2-1	-	CASSLAGTTTYNEQFF	TGCGCCAGCAGCTTGGCCGGGACTACTACTTACAATGAGCAGTTCTTC
TRBD2	TRBV6-2/TRBV6-3	TRBJ2-7	-	CASSYSISLAEIKWSYEQYF	TGTGCCAGCAGTTACTCGATTTCACTAGCGGAAATAAAATGGTCCTACGAGCAGTACTTC
-	TRBV28	TRBJ2-1	once	CASSLMSGEQFF	TGTGCCAGCAGTTTGATGAGCGGTGAGCAGTTCTTC
-	TRBV28	TRBJ1-2	once	CASSTPVDYGYTF	TGTGCCAGCAGCACACCAGTGGACTATGGCTACACCTTC
-	TRBV28	TRBJ2-7	-	CASRPQGLSRYEQYF	TGTGCCAGCAGACCTCAGGGTCTAAGTCGATACGAGCAGTACTTC
TRBD2	TRBV30	TRBJ2-2	-	CAWTQTSVRVGELFF	TGTGCCTGGACTCAGACTAGCGTAAGGGTAGGGGAGCTGTTTTTT
TRBD1	TRBV29-1	TRBJ2-7	-	CSVYRGSGGDYEQYF	TGCAGCGTTTACAGGGGAAGTGGTGGGGACTACGAGCAGTACTTC